This T cell receptor (beta chain) derives from a study of blood T cell repertoires in COVID-19. The data were produced by immunoSEQ multiplex PCR, yet TCRdb's version contains in-frame clones alone and is incomplete. Among tens of thousands of clones listed, approximately 71% were seen once. The CDR3 runs 12 residues. CDR1 is SGHTS and CDR2 is YDEGEE in the germline V gene. The V end lost 1 base, the J end lost 10 bases, and 11 bases lay between the germline ends. Material for sequencing was peripheral blood. The genes are TRBV5-8 and TRBJ1-1; possibly TRBD1 for D (5 bases). The clonotype was recovered from a man aged 70-80 years with COVID-19, enrolled during active disease. The CDR3 nucleotides read TGTGCCAGCAGCTTGCTACAGGCAGGAGCTTTCTTT. This encodes CASSLLQAGAFF.